Reported below is one T cell receptor (beta chain). Its antigen is unknown. Per-base qualities were not stored, and no clone one base away is much larger. This specimen belongs to a study of blood T cell repertoires in COVID-19 (dated by TCRdb to 2020 to 2021). Some background on the complete study: Samples from collaborators originated in the United States, Italy and Spain and spanned both the acute and convalescent phases of COVID-19. Deeply sampled blood TCRbeta repertoires from subjects exposed to, actively infected with, or recovered from COVID-19 were included in the dataset. A de-identified subject ID, COVID-19 status, age in years and sex were almost always included in the sample metadata. A freely available public database, intended as a resource for researchers studying the immune response to SARS-CoV-2, is where the repertoires were released. The material from the prospective study consisted of cDNA or gDNA derived from T cells, B-cell-depleted T cells, or PBMCs. Where available, HLA class I and class II types were obtained from metadata supplied by the sample provider rather than from assay-based typing. The samples were drawn from the first 160 participants of the ongoing ImmuneRACE study and from about 1,200 subjects provided by 6 global collaborators.

Study-wide conclusions, independent of this receptor: How much clinical and demographic metadata was included differed by source and by participant, and the metadata was provided uncurated.

Taken from the germline V gene (reference sequence), the CDR1 and CDR2 loops are GTSNPN and SVGIG. V is cut by 8 bases and J by 5 bases, and the space between the germline ends is 9 bases. The CDR3 numbers 10 residues from cysteine through phenylalanine. Only CDR3 DNA remains: 30 bases, in frame from the first base. Participants in the prospective study were enrolled through a virtual design, were aged about 18 to 90 years, and lived in some 24 United States geographic areas. To assign participants to cohorts, the prospective study relied on clinical history that participants themselves reported in a screening survey and a study questionnaire. ImmuneRACE Cohort 3 recovered participants were defined by two consecutive negative NP/OP PCR tests, healthcare professional clearance, or symptom resolution. Each participant in the prospective study had whole blood, serum and a nasopharyngeal or oropharyngeal swab collected by mobile phlebotomists. Participants in the prospective study had the option to provide additional blood draws and questionnaires over an approximately 2-month period. Blood samples from the prospective study were shipped frozen or at room temperature prior to DNA extraction.

TCRbeta CDR3 regions were amplified from genomic DNA by means of the immunoSEQ Assay, a bias-controlled multiplex PCR. The paper's data handling went like this. Nucleated cell counts per sample were estimated from amplification of reference gene primers within the assay. To quantify the absolute abundance of each unique TCRbeta CDR3 rearrangement, sequence reads were collapsed and filtered. For each sample, productive Simpson clonality was calculated as the square root of Simpson's diversity index across productive rearrangements. The table was pulled from immuneACCESS by TCRdb, which kept in-frame rearrangements only. Such tables lose some clones; where checked, under half of the loss comes from unresolved V genes, and the rest has no known cause. V and J calls and clone size come straight from that table; D and trimming were deduced from the DNA. The sample records a few hundred thousand clones, just under 90% of which are singletons. The ten largest clonotypes hold around 10% of the sample.

The chain uses TRBV30 and TRBJ1-2, with no confident D gene call. The receptor was derived from a woman aged 50 to 60 who had recovered from COVID-19. Sequencing was carried out using PBMCs or T cells enriched from blood (not recorded which). The CDR3 corresponds to CALGGYGYTF. The nucleotide sequence reads as follows: TGTGCCCTTGGAGGGTATGGCTACACCTTC.